This T cell receptor (beta chain) was retrieved from a study of blood T cell repertoires in COVID-19. Across the whole study: Sample material is recorded as cDNA or gDNA derived from T cells, B-cell-depleted T cells, or PBMCs.

Clones were sequenced by immunoSEQ multiplex PCR, and TCRdb holds only the in-frame ones, with some missing. This sample has some 200,000 clones; approximately 86% occur once, and the top ten carry roughly 3.5%. This CDR3 has 16 residues. The germline V and J ends were trimmed by 3 bases and 2 bases, with 16 bases remaining between them. Germline V gene sequence: CDR1 SNHLY, CDR2 FYNNEI. The chain has TRBV2 and TRBJ2-5; the D gene is possibly TRBD2 (6 bases). Material for sequencing was peripheral blood. The origin of this receptor is a man in his sixties or seventies with acute or convalescent COVID-19. CDR3: CASSDPGGGGQETQYF. Here the CDR3 DNA reads TGTGCCAGCAGTGATCCTGGGGGAGGCGGGCAAGAGACCCAGTACTTC. Combining the CDR3 with reference TRBV2 and TRBJ2-5 gives the whole variable domain EPEVTQTPSHQVTQMGQEVILRCVPISNHLYFYWYRQILGQKVEFLVSFYNNEISEKSEIFDDQFSVERPDGSNFTLKIRSTKLEDSAMYFCASSDPGGGGQETQYFGPGTRLLVL.